This TCR beta chain was recorded in a study of T cell changes during pregnancy in multiple sclerosis. Profiled with immunoSEQ multiplex PCR; TCRdb holds only in-frame clones, not every one. Of about 68,000 clones listed, 92% were seen once; the top ten hold 1.3%. V gave up 5 bases and J gave up 4 bases; unmatched junction bases: 16. The CDR3 is 17 residues long. The germline gives CDR1 SGHTA, CDR2 FQGNSA. The gene calls are TRBV7-2 and TRBJ2-5; 7 positions agree with TRBD2. This TCR was recovered from a female donor in good health, enrolled as a control in a pregnancy study. The source was peripheral blood, collected in the second trimester of pregnancy. Here the CDR3 DNA reads TGTGCCAGCAGCCCTAGTGGAATCGCGGGAGTAGTAGAGACCCAGTACTTC. It yields the protein CASSPSGIAGVVETQYF.